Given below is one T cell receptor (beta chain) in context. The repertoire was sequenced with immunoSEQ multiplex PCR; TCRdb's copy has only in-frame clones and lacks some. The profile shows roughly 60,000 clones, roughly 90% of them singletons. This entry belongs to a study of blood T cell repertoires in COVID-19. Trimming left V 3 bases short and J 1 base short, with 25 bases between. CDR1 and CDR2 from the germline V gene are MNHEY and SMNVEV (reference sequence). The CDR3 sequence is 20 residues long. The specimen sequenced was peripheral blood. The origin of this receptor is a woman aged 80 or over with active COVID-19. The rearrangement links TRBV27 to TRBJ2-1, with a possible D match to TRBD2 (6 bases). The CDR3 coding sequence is TGTGCCAGCAGTTTCAGGTCACACCCGGGACTTTCAGAATCCTACAATGAGCAGTTCTTC. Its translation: CASSFRSHPGLSESYNEQFF.